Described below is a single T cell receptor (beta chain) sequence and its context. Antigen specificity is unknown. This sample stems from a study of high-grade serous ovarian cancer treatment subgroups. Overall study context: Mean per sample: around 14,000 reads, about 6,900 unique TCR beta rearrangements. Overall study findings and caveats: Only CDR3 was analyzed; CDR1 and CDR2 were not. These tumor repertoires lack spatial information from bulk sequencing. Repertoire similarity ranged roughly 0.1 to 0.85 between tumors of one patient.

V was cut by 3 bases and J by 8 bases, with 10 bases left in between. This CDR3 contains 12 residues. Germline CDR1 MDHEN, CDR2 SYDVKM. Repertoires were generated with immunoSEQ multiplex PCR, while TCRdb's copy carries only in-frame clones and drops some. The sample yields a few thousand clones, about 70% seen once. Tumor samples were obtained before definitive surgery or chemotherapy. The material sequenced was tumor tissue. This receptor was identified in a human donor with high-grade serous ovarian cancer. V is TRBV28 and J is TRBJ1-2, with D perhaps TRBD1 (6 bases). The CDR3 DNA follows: TGTGCCAGCAGTTTCGGACAGAGAGGCTACACCTTC. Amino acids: CASSFGQRGYTF.